The text below deals with one T cell receptor beta chain. TCRdb's copy holds only in-frame clones and misses some; the assay was immunoSEQ multiplex PCR. The sample includes more than 25,000 clones, about 82% of them seen just once. The source of the sample is a study of control samples from healthy donors and cancer patients. The CDR3 is 13 amino acids. Germline V gene lookup returns CDR1 MNHEY and CDR2 SVGAGI. V was clipped by 6 bases and J by 5 bases, with 13 bases between them. The sequence was collected from a woman aged 55-69 years with head and neck cancer. V and J are TRBV6-5 and TRBJ2-5; D remains unclear. Material: PBMCs. CDR3 DNA sequence: TGTGCCAGCAGATCTCCCTCTCGGGAGACCCAGTACTTC. It is translated as CASRSPSRETQYF.